Given below is one TCR beta chain in context. This clone was picked up many times. Its antigen specificity is not known. Per-base qualities were not stored, and no clone one base away is much larger. A MiSeq instrument was used for deep resolution sequencing, which targeted depths ranging from 1 in 1 million up to 1 in 200,000 T cells, with coverage averaging 10x for each clonotype. TCR beta libraries were generated with the immunoSEQ hsTCRB Kit. In the original analysis: The data were analyzed with ImmunoSEQ Analyzer and ImmunoSEQ Data Assistant, and V, D and J gene assignments followed IMGT definitions. Clonality, which ranges from 0 to 1, was calculated by subtracting the normalized Shannon entropy of productive rearrangement frequencies from one. Only overrepresented clonotypes making up at least 0.05% of each patient's repertoire were included in the public clonotype analysis. About a dozen age-matched healthy donor repertoires from immuneACCESS were used as controls for clonality. This immuneACCESS table, as held by TCRdb, lists in-frame sequences with V and J called but not all clones. Of the missing ones, under half trace to an unresolved V gene in checked studies; the others have no known cause. V and J calls and clone size are as listed in that table; D and trimming were resolved from the DNA. The sample includes tens of thousands of clones, with 57% observed a single time. The ten largest clones take up approximately 14% of the sample.

The time point label, as the study defines it: 12 to 13 months on ibrutinib. Approximately 2 micrograms of genomic DNA were extracted from cryopreserved PBMCs for TCR beta library preparation. High-throughput TCR beta sequencing was performed on longitudinal blood samples from CLL patients receiving ibrutinib monotherapy. The patients took part in an open-label, single-center phase 2 trial of ibrutinib monotherapy. The data belong to a study of cytotoxic CD8 clonotypes in ibrutinib-treated CLL (dated by TCRdb to the early 2020s). With respect to the entire study: The cohort had ten to twelve relapsed/refractory and around 14 treatment-naive patients; roughly 17 were IGHV unmutated. Responses were partial in around 24 patients and complete in 2; after median 68 months follow-up, approximately 15 stayed in remission and about twelve progressed. Response samples were taken after a median of 12 months on treatment, ranging from roughly 6 to 36 months. On average, each sample yielded about 260,000 productive templates and tens of thousands of productive rearrangements. Of the 90 or so people in the trial, approximately 26 had longitudinal samples available. Cryopreserved peripheral blood mononuclear cells were obtained prior to treatment, at the time of response, and at either disease progression or sustained remission. Every remission and progressive disease sample was obtained while ibrutinib was still being received by the patients.

Study-wide conclusions, independent of this receptor: Clonality rose at ibrutinib response, remained stable during sustained remission, and dropped back toward baseline at progression. Baseline clonality was found to be higher than that of age-matched healthy donors and was strongly correlated with circulating CD8+ T-cell counts. Sampling times were not matched between patients in sustained remission and patients whose disease was progressing, and lymph node repertoires were not examined. Public clonotypes were rare and either shrank or stayed stable during treatment, and the rise in clonality at ibrutinib response reflected expansion of private clonotypes.

CDR1 and CDR2, per the germline V gene, are KGHSH and LQKENI. Taken from cysteine to phenylalanine, the CDR3 has 12 residues. Only the CDR3 DNA is retained, 36 bases long and in frame from the first base. At the junction V is shortened by 2 bases and J by 1 base, with 2 bases in between. The sequence links TRBV18 to TRBJ2-5; the D gene identity is not certain. This clonotype was obtained from a human donor with chronic lymphocytic leukemia. The source was PBMCs, collected after 12 months of ibrutinib treatment. The CDR3 protein: CASSPSQETQYF. The DNA sequence reads TGTGCCAGCTCACCAAGCCAAGAGACCCAGTACTTC.